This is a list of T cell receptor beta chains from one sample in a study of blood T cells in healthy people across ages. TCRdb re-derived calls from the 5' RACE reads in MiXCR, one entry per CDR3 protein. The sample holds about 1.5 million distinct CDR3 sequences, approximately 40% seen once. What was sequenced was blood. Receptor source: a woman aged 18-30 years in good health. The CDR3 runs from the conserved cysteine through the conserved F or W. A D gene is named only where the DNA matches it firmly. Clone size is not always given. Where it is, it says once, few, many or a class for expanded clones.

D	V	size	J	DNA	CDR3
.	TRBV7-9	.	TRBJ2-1	TGTGCCAGCCGACTAGGCTCCTACAATGAGCAGTTATTC	CASRLGSYNEQLF
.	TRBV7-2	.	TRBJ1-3	TGTGCCAGCAGCCCCCGAGCCAGCTACTCTGGAAACACCATATATTTT	CASSPRASYSGNTIYF
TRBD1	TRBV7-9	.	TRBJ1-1	TGTGCCAGCAGCTTAACACGGGACAGGGGCACTGAAGCTTTCTTT	CASSLTRDRGTEAFF
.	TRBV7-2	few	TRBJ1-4	TGTGCCAGCAGCCTGGTTAATGAAAAACTGTTTTTT	CASSLVNEKLFF
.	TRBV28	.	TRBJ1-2	TGTGCCAGCAGTCCGATCCCCTCCACCCGCTATGGCTACACCTTC	CASSPIPSTRYGYTF
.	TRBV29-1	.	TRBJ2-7	TGCAGCGTTGAAGGCGGGAAGCAGTACGAGCAGTACTTC	CSVEGGKQYEQYF
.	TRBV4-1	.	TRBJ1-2	TGCGCCAGCAGCCAACCGACCGAGGGTGGCTACACCTTC	CASSQPTEGGYTF
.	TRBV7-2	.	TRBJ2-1	TGTGCCAGCAGCTTACAATCTAGCGATACAAATGAGCAGTTCTTC	CASSLQSSDTNEQFF
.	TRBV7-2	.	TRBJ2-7	TGTGCCAGCAGCGATATAGCGGTCGGCTCCTACGAGCAGTACTTC	CASSDIAVGSYEQYF
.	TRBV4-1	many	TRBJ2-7	TGCGCCAGCAGCCAAGACCCCGGCACCTACGAGCAGTACTTC	CASSQDPGTYEQYF
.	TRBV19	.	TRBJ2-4	TGTGCCAGTAGTATAGCGGACCTAGCCAAAAACATTCAGTACTTC	CASSIADLAKNIQYF
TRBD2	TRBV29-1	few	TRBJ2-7	TGCAGCGTGACTAGCGGGGGGGCCTACGAGCAGTACTTC	CSVTSGGAYEQYF